This TCR beta chain was obtained from a study of T cell responses to AZD1222 COVID-19 vaccine. General study results and limits: Sampled repertoires all dated from after the peak T cell response. A mostly white British donor set with more females was recruited, and clonal diversity was possibly underestimated. Recipients of AZD1222 seropositive at baseline numbered only 6 or 7. Within unmutated variant regions lay the reported targets of nearly half of spike-specific TCRs.

This CDR3 region has 15 residues. Germline assignment: CDR1 MNHEY and CDR2 SVGAGI. The V end was cut by 6 bases, the J end by 0 bases, with 13 bases between. A note on this clone: Its cognate antigen is unknown.

TCRdb's table, derived via immunoSEQ multiplex PCR, lists solely in-frame clones and lacks some. The profile covers more than 85,000 clones, with 88% appearing a single time and 15% to 20% taken by the ten largest. V is TRBV6-5 and J is TRBJ2-3; D is undetermined. The TCR was taken from an adult in good health. This sample comprised peripheral blood, obtained on day 0 of AZD1222 vaccination. CDR3 in amino acids: CASSHGRTSTDTQYF. Written as DNA, the CDR3 is TGTGCCAGCAGCCATGGGCGCACTAGCACAGATACGCAGTATTTT.